This T cell receptor (beta chain) was found in a study of CD8+ T cells in alopecia areata. This CDR3 is 15 amino acids long. Trimming removed 4 bases from V and 1 base from J; junction bases left unmatched: 6. The germline CDR1 and CDR2 sequences are SGHRS and YFSETQ. Documented treatment: oral pan-JAK inhibitor, 5-10 mg twice daily. Extraction and reverse transcription of RNA yielded cDNA as the sequencing template. Measured with immunoSEQ multiplex PCR; TCRdb has only the in-frame clones, and not every one. The sample comprises about 120,000 clones, 55% to 60% of which are singletons, and about 3.4% rests with the top ten.

Sequencing used CD4+ T cells sorted from blood, obtained at week 24, from a patient treated with tofacitinib. This chain uses TRBV5-1 with TRBJ2-5; 8 nucleotides line up with TRBD1. The clonotype comes from a human donor with alopecia areata. CDR3 nucleotide sequence: TGCGCCAGCAGCCCTCAAGGGACAGGCCAAGAGACCCAGTACTTC. Translating it yields CASSPQGTGQETQYF.